This T cell receptor (beta chain) was recorded in a study of shared clonotypes between healthy human individuals. This CDR3 has 13 amino acids. Trimming removed 10 bases from V and 5 bases from J; junction bases left unmatched: 5. Germline CDR1 reads MDHEN; CDR2 reads SYDVKM. There are a few counts of this clone. The antigen remains unidentified. Regarding the study as a whole: Richness estimates generally favored naive over memory subsets.

TCRdb keeps only in-frame clones here, not all; method: immunoSEQ multiplex PCR. Here the sample spans 2 million to 2.5 million clones, around 90% being singletons. The clonotype was recovered from a man aged 18-30 years in good health. Some clones in this sample may be carry-over from other donors' samples. The V and J genes are TRBV28 and TRBJ1-5; 10 positions match TRBD1. The sequencing input was naive CD4+ T cells from PBMCs. Regarding subset: CD45RA+ positively selected. The CDR3 nucleotides read TGTGCCACAACCGGGACAGGGGATCAGCCCCAGCATTTT. Translating gives CATTGTGDQPQHF. Complete variable domain (other parts from reference TRBV28 and TRBJ1-5): DVKVTQSSRYLVKRTGEKVFLECVQDMDHENMFWYRQDPGLGLRLIYFSYDVKMKEKGDIPEGYSVSREKKERFSLILESASTNQTSMYLCATTGTGDQPQHFGDGTRLSIL.